A single sample gave rise to the 9 T cell receptor beta chains below, sequenced in a study of shared clonotypes between healthy human individuals. CD45RO-negative, CCR7-selected cells formed the naive CD8 fraction, which excluded terminally differentiated effector memory CD45RA+ cells. Method: immunoSEQ multiplex PCR; TCRdb's copy keeps in-frame clones and lacks some. There are hundreds of thousands of clones in the sample; nearly 98% occur only once, and 0.3% lies in the top ten. Sequencing input: naive CD8+ T cells sorted from blood. Every receptor here comes from a man aged 30 to 39 in good health.

J is TRBJ2-3 and V is TRBV28, with D unresolved. Germline V lookup: CDR1 MDHEN, CDR2 SYDVKM. There are 16 residues in the CDR3. V was shortened by 4 bases and J by 0 bases, with 14 bases between the two germline ends. The DNA of the CDR3 is TGTGCCAGCAGTTCGCCGGTAAAGGCGAGCACAGATACGCAGTATTTT. Protein: CASSSPVKASTDTQYF.

The chain combines TRBV7-9 with TRBJ1-3; tentatively, D is TRBD1 (6 bases). The germline V and J ends were trimmed by 4 bases and 0 bases, with 16 bases remaining between them. CDR3 length: 17 amino acids. Germline assignment: CDR1 SEHNR and CDR2 FQNEAQ (reference sequence). CDR3 region: CASSSLGHGISGNTIYF. The CDR3 DNA sequence: TGTGCCAGCAGCTCCCTGGGACACGGAATCTCTGGAAACACCATATATTTT.

The chain joins TRBV4-3 to TRBJ2-7; 8 nucleotides align to TRBD1. CDR1 LGHNA and CDR2 YSLEER come from the germline V gene. CDR3 length: 15 amino acids. The V segment lost 2 bases and the J segment 2 bases; nucleotides outside the gene matches: 5. CDR3 nucleotide sequence: TGCGCCAGCAGCCAAAGCCGGACAGGGACCTACGAGCAGTACTTC. Its translation: CASSQSRTGTYEQYF.

The V gene is TRBV4-1, the J gene TRBJ2-1, with D perhaps given as TRBD1 or TRBD2 (6 bases each). The CDR3 has 17 residues. Trimming stripped 0 bases from V and 8 bases from J, with 20 bases between. Germline V gene sequence: CDR1 MGHRA, CDR2 YSYEKL. The CDR3 DNA sequence: TGCGCCAGCAGCCAAGAGCGGGTAGGGGGGAGAAGGGATGAGCAGTTCTTC. It yields the protein CASSQERVGGRRDEQFF.

This chain links TRBV11-2 with TRBJ2-1, with D unresolved. This CDR3 has 12 residues. The germline V gene encodes CDR1 SGHAT and CDR2 FQNNGV. V lost 5 bases, J lost 8 bases, and 10 bases lay in between. The CDR3 DNA reads TGTGCCAGCAGCCTAAGCACGGATGAGCAGTTCTTC. Translated, it gives CASSLSTDEQFF.

The chain is built from TRBV4-2 and TRBJ1-5; D is undetermined. V was cut by 1 base and J by 5 bases, with 12 bases left in between. The CDR3 is 15 amino acids. Germline V gene data show CDR1 as LGHNA and CDR2 as YNFKEQ. The CDR3 DNA follows: TGTGCCAGCAGCCAAGTTTTGAGTAGAGATCAGCCCCAGCATTTT. Translation: CASSQVLSRDQPQHF.

The CDR3: CASRPFGTGYYEQYF. CDR3 nucleotide sequence: TGTGCCAGCAGGCCCTTTGGGACAGGATACTACGAGCAGTACTTC. This rearrangement joins TRBV5-4 to TRBJ2-7, with TRBD1 matching 8 bases. Germline CDR1 reads SGHNT; CDR2 reads YYREEE (reference sequence). J was trimmed by 3 bases and V by 5 bases; bases with no gene match: 10. CDR3 length: 15 residues.

V usage is TRBV11-2 and J usage is TRBJ2-7; tentatively, D is TRBD2 (5 bases). The germline CDR1 and CDR2 sequences are SGHAT and FQNNGV. The V end lost 1 base, the J end lost 2 bases, and 9 bases lay between the germline ends. The length of the CDR3 is 14 residues. CDR3 loop: CASSLAGRPYEQYF. In nucleotides, the CDR3 is TGTGCCAGCAGCTTAGCGGGAAGACCCTACGAGCAGTACTTC.

The rearrangement links TRBV4-1 to TRBJ2-7, with 9 bases identical to TRBD1. V shed 1 base and J 6 bases; nucleotides not matched to a gene: 4. The CDR3 covers 14 residues. Germline values: CDR1 MGHRA, CDR2 YSYEKL. In nucleotides, the CDR3 is TGCGCCAGCAGCCAAGTGGGACAGGGATCCGAGCAGTACTTC. Amino acids: CASSQVGQGSEQYF.